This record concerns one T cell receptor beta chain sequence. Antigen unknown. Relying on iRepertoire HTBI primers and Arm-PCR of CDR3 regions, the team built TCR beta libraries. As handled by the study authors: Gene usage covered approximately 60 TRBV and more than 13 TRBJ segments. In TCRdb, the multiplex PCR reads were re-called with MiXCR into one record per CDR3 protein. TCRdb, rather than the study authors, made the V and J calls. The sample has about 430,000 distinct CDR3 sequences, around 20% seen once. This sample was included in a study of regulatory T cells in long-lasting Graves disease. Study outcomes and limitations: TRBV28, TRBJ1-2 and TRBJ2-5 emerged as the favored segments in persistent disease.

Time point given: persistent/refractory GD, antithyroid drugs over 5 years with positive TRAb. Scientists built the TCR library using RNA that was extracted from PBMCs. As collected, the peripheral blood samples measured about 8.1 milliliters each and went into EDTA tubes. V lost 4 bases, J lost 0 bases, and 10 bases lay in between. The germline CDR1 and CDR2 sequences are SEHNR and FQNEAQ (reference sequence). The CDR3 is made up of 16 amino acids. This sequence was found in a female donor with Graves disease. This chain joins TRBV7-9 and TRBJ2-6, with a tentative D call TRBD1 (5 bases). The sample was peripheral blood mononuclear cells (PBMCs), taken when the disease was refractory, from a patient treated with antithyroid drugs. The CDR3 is CASSSTGLSGANVLTF. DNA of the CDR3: TGTGCCAGCAGCTCCACAGGCCTCTCTGGGGCCAACGTCCTGACTTTC.